The present T cell receptor (beta chain) was sequenced within a study of T-cell reconstitution after alpha-beta-depleted transplantation in children. The library targeted TCRbeta and was prepared with unique molecular identifiers. A single record per CDR3 protein comes from TCRdb applying MiXCR to the PCR reads. The sample yields roughly 340,000 distinct CDR3 sequences, 15% to 20% seen once. The CDR3 consists of 16 residues. Germline assignment: CDR1 MNHEY and CDR2 SMNVEV (reference sequence). With 3 bases clipped from V and 4 bases from J, the junction kept 6 bases outside the gene matches. Study results and limitations: Several patients had high TCRbeta diversity at day 60; it came from surviving recipient T cells and thymic progenitors. Reported findings indicate that, about two months after transplant, alpha-beta T cells came from several hundred expanded clones, which were derived from non-depleted graft cells. Newly produced T cells mostly accounted for T-cell counts and diversity one year post-transplant.

The table lists this clonotype with a few counts. The antigen is undetermined. The chain carries TRBV27 and TRBJ2-1, with 10 positions matching TRBD2. This TCR was recovered from a male patient aged 2 to 9 who had a stem cell transplant for acute lymphoblastic leukemia, so the T cells may come from the graft donor. Source: PBMCs, mostly from graft donor cells, taken 360 days after TCRalphabeta/CD19-depleted stem cell transplant. This CDR3 is CASSFSGLALYNEQFF. The CDR3 bases are TGTGCCAGCAGTTTCTCGGGACTAGCGTTATACAATGAGCAGTTCTTC.